These 10 T cell receptor beta chains were sequenced from one sample in a study of T cell clonality in common variable immunodeficiency. The protocol was immunoSEQ multiplex PCR, while the TCRdb copy is restricted to in-frame clones and leaves out a portion. This sample comprises roughly 48,000 clones, none seen once only. Input material: peripheral blood mononuclear cells. All receptors derive from a person between 18 and 75 years old in good health.

This clone has a handful of counts. The CDR3 loop is CASTEQFTSTEAFF. CDR3 bases read: TGTGCCAGCACCGAACAGTTTACGAGCACTGAA. The gene calls are TRBV2 and TRBJ1-1; D is uncertain. The read falls 3 residues short of the CDR3 end, and the missing part is taken from the germline J gene. From germline, CDR1 is SNHLY and CDR2 FYNNEI. CDR3 length equals 14 residues. Trimming pared 7 bases from V and 4 bases from J, leaving 16 bases between.

This clone has ten or more counts. The CDR3 end falls 3 residues outside the read, so it is completed with the germline J gene. V gene TRBV19 combines with J gene TRBJ2-1, with 7 bases lining up with TRBD1. This CDR3 is built from 15 residues. After removal of 7 bases from V and 0 bases from J, the junction contained 6 bases not matched to a gene. CDR1 and CDR2 (germline): LNHDA, SQIVND (reference sequence). CDR3 bases read: TGTGCCAGTACCGGGGACAGAAGCTCCTACAATGAG. Protein sequence: CASTGDRSSYNE. The whole CDR3 protein is CASTGDRSSYNEQFF.

This clone was observed at least ten times. The missing CDR3 end, 3 residues past where the read stops, is filled in from the germline J gene. The chain has TRBV2 and TRBJ2-1; 8 bases fit TRBD2. CDR3 length: 14 amino acids. V gave up 7 bases and J gave up 2 bases; unmatched junction bases: 4. CDR1 is SNHLY, CDR2 FYNNEI, per germline. This CDR3 reads CASKQGLAYNEQFF. The DNA read from the CDR3 is TGTGCCAGCAAGCAGGGACTAGCCTACAATGAG.

This clone came up many times. The read ends 3 residues shy of where the CDR3 ends; the end is completed using the germline J gene. This chain links TRBV7-2 with TRBJ2-3; D may be TRBD1 (6 bases). CDR3 length: 11 amino acids. CDR1 is SGHTA, CDR2 FQGNSA, per germline. The CDR3 bases that were read are TGTGCCAGCAGCGTAGGACAGACG. Its protein product is CASSVGQT. The whole CDR3 protein is CASSVGQTQYF.

This clone turned up a few times. The CDR3 is cut off 3 residues early in the read; its end comes from the germline J gene. V and J are TRBV7-2 and TRBJ1-2, with D unclear. Germline V CDR1 and CDR2: SGHTA, FQGNSA. The CDR3 is 13 residues long. CDR3 DNA, as far as it was read: TGTGCCAGCAGCCCAGGAGTCACAGATACC. Residues: CASSPGVTDT. The CDR3 as a whole reads CASSPGVTDTYTF. The full variable domain, its missing parts supplied by reference TRBV7-2 and TRBJ1-2, is GAGVSQSPSNKVTEKGKDVELRCDPISGHTALYWYRQSLGQGLEFLIYFQGNSAPDKSGLPSDRFSAERTGGSVSTLTIQRTQQEDSAVYLCASSPGVTDTYTFGSGTRLTVV.

In this sample, this clone turned up many times. One end of the junction is discordant with germline, which a read error may explain. The read terminates 3 residues before the CDR3 end, so the remaining end is supplied by the germline J gene. The chain couples TRBV6-1 to TRBJ2-1, with D possibly being TRBD1 (6 bases). CDR3 length equals 15 residues. Germline CDR1 and CDR2: MNHNS and SASEGT. CDR3 DNA, as far as it was read: TGTGCCAGCAGCGAAGACAGGTCCTCCTACAATGAG. As protein: CASSEDRSSYNE. The whole CDR3 sequence reads CASSEDRSSYNEQFF.

At least ten counts were recorded for this clone. The sequenced CDR3 bases are TGTGCCAGCTCATGGAGCAGGGGCCAAGAGACC. Translation gives CASSWSRGQET. The whole CDR3 region reads CASSWSRGQETQYF. The J gene is TRBJ2-5, the V gene TRBV18; the D gene is possibly TRBD1 (6 bases). The read comes to an end 3 residues before the CDR3 does, leaving the germline J gene to fill in the end. The CDR3 spans 14 residues. Germline-derived CDR1 and CDR2 are KGHSH and LQKENI. V shed 5 bases and J shed 1 base, with 11 bases lying between them. The full variable domain, in which reference TRBV18 and TRBJ2-5 provide the parts outside the CDR3, is NAGVMQNPRHLVRRRGQEARLRCSPMKGHSHVYWYRQLPEEGLKFMVYLQKENIIDESGMPKERFSAEFPKEGPSILRIQQVVRGDSAAYFCASSWSRGQETQYFGPGTRLLVL.

The table lists this clone with many counts. The CDR3 goes on 3 residues after the read ends, and that part is filled in from the germline J gene. This rearrangement joins TRBV30 to TRBJ2-3; TRBD2 might be the D (6 bases). V was clipped by 3 bases and J by 6 bases, with 13 bases between them. The CDR3 consists of 13 residues. The germline gives CDR1 GTSNPN, CDR2 SVGIG (reference sequence). The part of the CDR3 DNA that was read is TGTGCCTGGAGCGAGGGACTCCCGGATACG. This sequence encodes CAWSEGLPDT. The full CDR3 is CAWSEGLPDTQYF.

This clone was seen ten or more times. Coverage ceases 3 residues before the CDR3 finishes, and the germline J gene fills in the end. The chain couples TRBV11-2 to TRBJ2-1; 9 bases line up with TRBD2. Germline CDR1 reads SGHAT; CDR2 reads FQNNGV. V trimming: 4 bases; J trimming: 3 bases; junction bases outside the gene matches: 4. The CDR3 is made up of 15 amino acids. The CDR3 region is CASSSSSGNYNEQFF. The CDR3 DNA, read in part, is TGTGCCAGCAGCTCCTCTAGCGGGAACTACAATGAG.

This clone was picked up many times. The CDR3 loop reads CASSFGREGTGELFF. The DNA read from the CDR3 is TGTGCCAGCAGCTTCGGGAGGGAGGGGACCGGGGAG. The chain carries TRBV5-6 and TRBJ2-2, with 8 nucleotides matching TRBD2. The read comes to an end 3 residues before the CDR3 does, leaving the germline J gene to fill in the end. Trimming at V came to 2 bases and at J to 5 bases, leaving 5 bases not matched to a gene. Germline CDR1 and CDR2: SGHDT and YYEEEE. There are 15 residues in the CDR3.